This TCR beta chain was recorded in a study of cytomegalovirus exposure and HLA in healthy donors. Study-wide findings and caveats: One later analysis reportedly identified an Asian-associated ancestry cluster that showed fewer N-insertions than the 666-donor mean. A later analysis appeared to link common viral pathogens to several of the most significant clusters.

In the case of this clone: Its matching antigen is unknown.

PCR employed 60 Vbeta and 13 Jbeta primers. The table came from immunoSEQ multiplex PCR; TCRdb's copy has only in-frame clones and leaves some out. The data hold 150,000 to 200,000 clones, with 70% to 85% observed a single time. The CDR3 has 16 residues. Trimming shortened V by 4 bases and J by 3 bases, and 15 bases separated the two germline ends. Germline CDR1 is MGHDK and CDR2 is SYGVNS. The sequence came from a woman aged 25 to 39 in good health and CMV-seronegative. The material sequenced was PBMCs. V is TRBV25-1 and J is TRBJ2-2; D unclear. The CDR3 here is CASSGNVPLDTGELFF. As DNA, the CDR3 is TGTGCCAGCAGTGGTAACGTCCCCCTAGACACCGGGGAGCTGTTTTTT.